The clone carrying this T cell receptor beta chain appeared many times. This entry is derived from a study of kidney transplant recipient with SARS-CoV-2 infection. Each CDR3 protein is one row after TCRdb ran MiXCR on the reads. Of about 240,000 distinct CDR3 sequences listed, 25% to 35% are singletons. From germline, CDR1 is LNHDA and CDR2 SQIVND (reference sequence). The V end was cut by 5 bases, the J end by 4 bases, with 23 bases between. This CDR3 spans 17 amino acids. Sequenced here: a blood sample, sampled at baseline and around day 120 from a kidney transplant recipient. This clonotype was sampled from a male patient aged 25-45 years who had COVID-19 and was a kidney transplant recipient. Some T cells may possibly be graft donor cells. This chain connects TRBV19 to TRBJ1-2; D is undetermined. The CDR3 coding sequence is TGTGCCAGTAGTGAAGGGTCGACAAATCGAAAGACCTATGGCTACACCTTC. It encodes CASSEGSTNRKTYGYTF.